Below are 7 T cell receptor beta chains sequenced from a single sample in a study of OX40 agonist ivuxolimab in advanced cancers. Here immunoSEQ multiplex PCR was the method, and the copy in TCRdb shows in-frame clones only, minus some. Counted here are tens of thousands of clones, 80% to 90% occurring once; the ten biggest clones make up approximately 1.9%. The sequencing here drew on CD4+ or CD8+ T cells sorted from blood, taken in a trial of the OX40 agonist ivuxolimab. Every receptor here comes from an adult with an advanced solid tumor such as melanoma, head and neck, liver or kidney cancer.

This clone has just a few counts. The gene calls are TRBV29-1 and TRBJ1-1, with D maybe TRBD1 (5 bases). The germline CDR1 and CDR2 sequences are SQVTM and ANQGSEA. CDR3 length equals 15 residues. CDR3 bases: TGCAGTGGCGGGGGAGGATGGGCCATGAACACTGAAGCTTTCTTT. Residues: CSGGGGWAMNTEAFF. The variable domain in full, with the rest retrieved from reference TRBV29-1 and TRBJ1-1, is SAVISQKPSRDICQRGTSLTIQCQVDSQVTMMFWYRQQPGQSLTLIATANQGSEATYESGFVIDKFPISRPNLTFSTLTVSNMSPEDSSIYLCSGGGGWAMNTEAFFGQGTRLTVV.

The chain employs TRBV7-9 and TRBJ2-1; D is undetermined. The CDR3 runs to 10 residues. Germline V gives CDR1 SEHNR, CDR2 FQNEAQ (reference sequence). The germline V and J ends were trimmed by 1 base and 15 bases, with 7 bases remaining between them. The DNA for the CDR3 is TGTGCCAGCAGCTTAGTAGACGTGTTCTTC. Translation gives CASSLVDVFF.

This chain's CDR3 is CASSFGLVSGEQFF. The CDR3 DNA reads as TGTGCCAGCAGCTTTGGGCTAGTATCGGGCGAGCAGTTCTTC. The genes are TRBV11-2 and TRBJ2-1; D gene uncertain. This CDR3 has 14 amino acids. V lost 3 bases and J 10 bases, leaving 16 bases between the germline ends. Germline V gives CDR1 SGHAT, CDR2 FQNNGV.

The V and J genes are TRBV11-3 and TRBJ2-5; TRBD2 matches at 8 bases. V was clipped by 3 bases and J by 4 bases; unmatched bases: 10. The CDR3 length is 16 residues. Germline values: CDR1 SGHNT, CDR2 YENEEA. The CDR3 coding sequence is TGTGCCAGCAGCTTTGGGGGAGCGGGAGTGCCAGAGACCCAGTACTTC. Amino acid sequence: CASSFGGAGVPETQYF.

The chain couples TRBV7-2 to TRBJ2-5, with D unresolved. There are 11 residues in the CDR3. Per germline, CDR1 SGHTA and CDR2 FQGNSA. The V and J ends lost 5 bases and 5 bases respectively, with 6 bases between them. The CDR3 loop is CASSSRETQYF. The CDR3 DNA sequence: TGTGCCAGCAGCAGTAGGGAGACCCAGTACTTC.

The gene calls are TRBV10-2 and TRBJ1-4; the D gene is possibly TRBD1 (5 bases). Germline loops: CDR1 WSHSY, CDR2 SAAADI. V lost 2 bases and J 6 bases, leaving 13 bases between the germline ends. The CDR3 consists of 15 residues. The CDR3 nucleotides are TGCGCCAGCAGTGAGAATGGGGGGGAAGATGAAAAACTGTTTTTT. As protein: CASSENGGEDEKLFF.

The chain links TRBV6-6 to TRBJ2-1; 11 bases fit TRBD2. V was pared by 4 bases and J by 12 bases, with 5 bases of the junction left unmatched. Per germline, CDR1 MNHNY and CDR2 SVGAGI (reference sequence). This CDR3 has 13 amino acids. CDR3 sequence reads: CASSSDSGGGQFF. In DNA, the CDR3 is TGTGCCAGCAGTTCCGATAGCGGGGGGGGGCAGTTCTTC.